A selection of T cell receptor beta chains follows, all from one sample in a study of T-cell memory formation after mild COVID-19. TCRdb passed the 5' RACE reads through MiXCR, listing each CDR3 protein once. Among some 340,000 distinct CDR3 sequences listed, 10% to 15% were seen once. The material sequenced was PBMCs or a T cell subset sorted from them (not recorded which). The receptor source for this set is a man younger than 35 who had mild COVID-19 (a few samples of this study predate the infection). Cell type and time point are not known. CDR3s include the opening cysteine and the closing phenylalanine or tryptophan. A D gene is named only where the DNA matches it firmly. Clone size is stated in some rows and not others, as once, few, many or a class when expanded.

v_gene: TRBV7-2; abundance: few; j_gene: TRBJ1-1; d_gene: -; CDR3aa: CASSLLDVNTEAFF; CDR3nt: TGTGCCAGCAGCCTTCTGGATGTGAACACTGAAGCTTTCTTT
v_gene: TRBV7-2; abundance: -; j_gene: TRBJ1-2; d_gene: -; CDR3aa: CASGSGPGNYGYTF; CDR3nt: TGTGCCAGCGGATCGGGCCCTGGGAACTATGGCTACACCTTC
v_gene: TRBV11-2; abundance: -; j_gene: TRBJ1-1; d_gene: -; CDR3aa: CDSSLGGSKNTEAFF; CDR3nt: TGTGACAGCAGCTTAGGGGGATCCAAGAACACTGAAGCTTTCTTT
v_gene: TRBV7-6; abundance: few; j_gene: TRBJ2-7; d_gene: TRBD2; CDR3aa: CASSLAALAGPYEQYF; CDR3nt: TGTGCCAGCAGCTTAGCGGCGCTAGCGGGGCCCTACGAGCAGTACTTC
v_gene: TRBV20-1; abundance: few; j_gene: TRBJ2-3; d_gene: -; CDR3aa: CSAEAGRTDTQYF; CDR3nt: TGCAGTGCCGAGGCGGGCCGCACAGATACGCAGTATTTT
v_gene: TRBV6-2/TRBV6-3; abundance: few; j_gene: TRBJ2-1; d_gene: -; CDR3aa: CASSYTTGRLEQFF; CDR3nt: TGTGCCAGCAGTTACACGACAGGGAGGCTTGAGCAGTTCTTC
v_gene: TRBV4-1; abundance: -; j_gene: TRBJ2-7; d_gene: TRBD1; CDR3aa: CASSQDLGQGNEQYF; CDR3nt: TGCGCCAGCAGCCAAGATCTAGGACAGGGTAACGAGCAGTACTTC
v_gene: TRBV29-1; abundance: -; j_gene: TRBJ1-2; d_gene: TRBD1; CDR3aa: CSVEDLFSTGTRGIDYGYTF; CDR3nt: TGCAGCGTTGAAGACTTATTTTCGACAGGGACAAGGGGTATAGACTATGGCTACACCTTC
v_gene: TRBV5-1; abundance: few; j_gene: TRBJ2-2; d_gene: -; CDR3aa: CASSLDLGDTGELFF; CDR3nt: TGCGCCAGCAGCTTAGACCTAGGTGACACCGGGGAGCTGTTTTTT
v_gene: TRBV5-1; abundance: -; j_gene: TRBJ1-1; d_gene: -; CDR3aa: CASSWRGSRLDTEAFF; CDR3nt: TGCGCCAGCAGCTGGAGGGGCTCCCGCTTGGACACTGAAGCTTTCTTT
v_gene: TRBV4-1; abundance: few; j_gene: TRBJ2-3; d_gene: TRBD1; CDR3aa: CASSQEVQGAYDTQYF; CDR3nt: TGCGCCAGCAGCCAAGAGGTACAGGGGGCTTACGATACGCAGTATTTT
v_gene: TRBV6-5; abundance: many; j_gene: TRBJ2-2; d_gene: -; CDR3aa: CASSSAGEGTGELFF; CDR3nt: TGTGCCAGCAGCTCCGCAGGGGAGGGAACCGGGGAGCTGTTTTTT
v_gene: TRBV25-1; abundance: once; j_gene: TRBJ2-6; d_gene: TRBD2; CDR3aa: CASGTSGSSGANVLTF; CDR3nt: TGTGCCAGCGGGACTAGCGGAAGCTCTGGGGCCAACGTCCTGACTTTC
v_gene: TRBV7-3; abundance: -; j_gene: TRBJ2-1; d_gene: -; CDR3aa: CASSLTGGGANNEQFF; CDR3nt: TGTGCCAGCAGCTTAACAGGAGGGGGGGCAAACAATGAGCAGTTCTTC
v_gene: TRBV6-6; abundance: -; j_gene: TRBJ2-2; d_gene: TRBD1; CDR3aa: CASRPGQGYTGELFF; CDR3nt: TGTGCCAGCAGGCCGGGACAGGGGTACACCGGGGAGCTGTTTTTT
v_gene: TRBV5-6; abundance: once; j_gene: TRBJ1-5; d_gene: TRBD1; CDR3aa: CASSRDRGGQPQHF; CDR3nt: TGTGCCAGCAGCCGGGACAGGGGAGGTCAGCCCCAGCATTTT
v_gene: TRBV12-3/TRBV12-4; abundance: -; j_gene: TRBJ1-2; d_gene: -; CDR3aa: CASSSARGSGYTF; CDR3nt: TGTGCCAGCAGTTCGGCCAGGGGAAGTGGCTACACCTTC
v_gene: TRBV27; abundance: few; j_gene: TRBJ2-1; d_gene: TRBD2; CDR3aa: CASGTSGGVLEQFF; CDR3nt: TGTGCCAGCGGGACTAGCGGGGGGGTTCTTGAGCAGTTCTTC
v_gene: TRBV18; abundance: -; j_gene: TRBJ2-5; d_gene: TRBD2; CDR3aa: CASSVGPGGQETQYF; CDR3nt: TGTGCCAGCTCCGTCGGTCCGGGGGGCCAAGAGACCCAGTACTTC
v_gene: TRBV6-2/TRBV6-3; abundance: few; j_gene: TRBJ2-5; d_gene: TRBD2; CDR3aa: CASSYSGTSPTKWETQYF; CDR3nt: TGTGCCAGCAGTTACTCCGGGACTAGCCCAACTAAGTGGGAGACCCAGTACTTC
v_gene: TRBV5-1; abundance: many; j_gene: TRBJ1-1; d_gene: TRBD1; CDR3aa: CASSYTSGGNTEAFF; CDR3nt: TGCGCCAGCAGCTACACTTCAGGGGGGAACACTGAAGCTTTCTTT
v_gene: TRBV10-3; abundance: many; j_gene: TRBJ2-3; d_gene: -; CDR3aa: CAITPREQTDTQYF; CDR3nt: TGTGCCATCACGCCTAGGGAACAAACAGATACGCAGTATTTT
v_gene: TRBV11-2; abundance: -; j_gene: TRBJ2-5; d_gene: TRBD1; CDR3aa: CASSLEGTGPMRTQYF; CDR3nt: TGTGCCAGCAGCTTAGAGGGGACAGGTCCCATGAGGACCCAGTACTTC
v_gene: TRBV4-1; abundance: -; j_gene: TRBJ2-1; d_gene: TRBD2; CDR3aa: CASSQPSRGLAGGPPNEQFF; CDR3nt: TGCGCCAGCAGCCAACCGTCTCGGGGACTAGCGGGGGGGCCCCCCAATGAGCAGTTCTTC
v_gene: TRBV20-1; abundance: -; j_gene: TRBJ2-3; d_gene: -; CDR3aa: CSAGRYGDTQYF; CDR3nt: TGCAGTGCTGGGAGATACGGGGATACGCAGTATTTT
v_gene: TRBV27; abundance: -; j_gene: TRBJ2-1; d_gene: -; CDR3aa: CASSPKDSSRNEQFF; CDR3nt: TGTGCCAGCAGTCCGAAGGACAGTTCTAGGAATGAGCAGTTCTTC
v_gene: TRBV2; abundance: -; j_gene: TRBJ1-5; d_gene: -; CDR3aa: CASSDHGFQPQHF; CDR3nt: TGTGCCAGCAGTGATCACGGATTTCAGCCCCAGCATTTT
v_gene: TRBV6-5; abundance: many; j_gene: TRBJ2-3; d_gene: -; CDR3aa: CASSRVGEDTQYF; CDR3nt: TGTGCCAGCAGTCGGGTCGGGGAAGATACGCAGTATTTT
v_gene: TRBV7-2; abundance: few; j_gene: TRBJ1-1; d_gene: -; CDR3aa: CASRSAGTLNTEAFF; CDR3nt: TGTGCCAGCAGGAGTGCCGGGACACTGAACACTGAAGCTTTCTTT
v_gene: TRBV7-9; abundance: -; j_gene: TRBJ2-7; d_gene: -; CDR3aa: CASSLTGPSYEQYF; CDR3nt: TGTGCCAGCAGCTTAACGGGGCCCTCCTACGAGCAGTACTTC
v_gene: TRBV20-1; abundance: -; j_gene: TRBJ2-1; d_gene: TRBD1; CDR3aa: CSARGLGQGSADEQFF; CDR3nt: TGCAGTGCTAGAGGTCTAGGACAGGGAAGCGCCGATGAGCAGTTCTTC
v_gene: TRBV25-1; abundance: many; j_gene: TRBJ2-2; d_gene: -; CDR3aa: CASSESGGGELFF; CDR3nt: TGTGCCAGCAGTGAATCTGGGGGCGGGGAGCTGTTTTTT
v_gene: TRBV12-3/TRBV12-4; abundance: few; j_gene: TRBJ2-1; d_gene: TRBD2; CDR3aa: CASSQGTSGALNNEQFF; CDR3nt: TGTGCCAGCAGTCAAGGGACTAGCGGGGCACTGAACAATGAGCAGTTCTTC
v_gene: TRBV7-9; abundance: few; j_gene: TRBJ1-4; d_gene: -; CDR3aa: CASRRVGTNEKLFF; CDR3nt: TGTGCCAGCAGAAGGGTGGGGACTAATGAAAAACTGTTTTTT
v_gene: TRBV5-6; abundance: few; j_gene: TRBJ1-2; d_gene: TRBD1; CDR3aa: CASVSSGTGF; CDR3nt: TGTGCCAGCGTATCATCGGGGACAGGGTTC
v_gene: TRBV20-1; abundance: -; j_gene: TRBJ1-1; d_gene: -; CDR3aa: CSAHARNTEAFF; CDR3nt: TGCAGTGCCCACGCCAGGAACACTGAAGCTTTCTTT
v_gene: TRBV5-1; abundance: -; j_gene: TRBJ1-4; d_gene: -; CDR3aa: CASTFQGSGKLFF; CDR3nt: TGCGCCAGCACCTTTCAGGGGTCGGGAAAACTGTTTTTT
v_gene: TRBV4-1; abundance: once; j_gene: TRBJ1-1; d_gene: -; CDR3aa: CASSLPTGRNTEAFF; CDR3nt: TGCGCCAGCAGCCTACCTACAGGGAGGAACACTGAAGCTTTCTTT
v_gene: TRBV29-1; abundance: -; j_gene: TRBJ2-1; d_gene: -; CDR3aa: CSVAARDNEQFF; CDR3nt: TGCAGCGTTGCCGCCAGGGATAATGAGCAGTTCTTC
v_gene: TRBV2; abundance: -; j_gene: TRBJ2-5; d_gene: TRBD2; CDR3aa: CASAPGLASRETQYF; CDR3nt: TGTGCCAGCGCACCGGGACTAGCCTCTCGGGAGACCCAGTACTTC
v_gene: TRBV7-9; abundance: few; j_gene: TRBJ2-1; d_gene: -; CDR3aa: CASSLQLLVYNEQFF; CDR3nt: TGTGCCAGCAGCTTACAGCTTCTTGTTTACAATGAGCAGTTCTTC
v_gene: TRBV11-2; abundance: few; j_gene: TRBJ1-1; d_gene: -; CDR3aa: CASSLDPQGNTEAFF; CDR3nt: TGTGCCAGCAGCTTAGATCCACAGGGGAACACTGAAGCTTTCTTT
v_gene: TRBV12-3/TRBV12-4; abundance: -; j_gene: TRBJ2-3; d_gene: -; CDR3aa: CASSLRQGPDTQYF; CDR3nt: TGTGCCAGCAGTTTACGGCAAGGGCCAGATACGCAGTATTTT
v_gene: TRBV20-1; abundance: -; j_gene: TRBJ1-4; d_gene: -; CDR3aa: CSATKCLRDKNCFF; CDR3nt: -
v_gene: TRBV5-1; abundance: many; j_gene: TRBJ2-5; d_gene: -; CDR3aa: CASRAQETQYF; CDR3nt: TGCGCCAGCAGGGCCCAAGAGACCCAGTACTTC
v_gene: TRBV5-1; abundance: many; j_gene: TRBJ1-1; d_gene: -; CDR3aa: CASSLDLNTEAFF; CDR3nt: TGCGCCAGCAGCTTGGATTTGAACACTGAAGCTTTCTTT
v_gene: TRBV12-3/TRBV12-4; abundance: few; j_gene: TRBJ1-1; d_gene: -; CDR3aa: CASSLAAGTNTEAFF; CDR3nt: TGTGCCAGCAGTTTGGCGGCAGGGACTAACACTGAAGCTTTCTTT
v_gene: TRBV9; abundance: -; j_gene: TRBJ2-1; d_gene: TRBD2; CDR3aa: CASSVGGGLSYNEQFF; CDR3nt: TGTGCCAGCAGCGTAGGGGGGGGACTCTCCTACAATGAGCAGTTCTTC